The rows below give T cell receptor beta chains drawn from one sample of a study of circulating CD8 cells and anti-PD-1 response in melanoma. TCRdb independently ran MiXCR on the reads; one entry per CDR3 protein. The sample has a few thousand distinct CDR3 sequences, 7.2% seen once. The specimen comprised CD8+ T cells from PBMCs, sampled at baseline or after one month of anti-PD-1 therapy (not recorded which). Receptors were obtained from a human donor with melanoma. The CDR3 runs from the conserved cysteine through the conserved F or W. Each record gives: J gene, clone size, V gene, D gene, CDR3 DNA, CDR3 protein. The D gene is left open where the match is weak. Rows give clone size only sometimes, using once, few, many, or a class for an expanded clone.

TRBJ2-7	medium-sized	TRBV29-1	.	TGCAGCGTTGAAGATCGGGGTAGGGGCTCCACCTACGAGCAGTACTTC	CSVEDRGRGSTYEQYF
TRBJ1-2	.	TRBV7-3	.	TGTGCCAGCTGCTTCGGGGGTCTAGATGGCTACACCTTC	CASCFGGLDGYTF
TRBJ2-2	large	TRBV9	.	TGTGCCAGCAGCGTAGAGGGCAGGGCCACGGGCACCGGGGAGCTGTTTTTT	CASSVEGRATGTGELFF
TRBJ1-1	medium-sized	TRBV20-1	.	TGCAGTGCCAGCCATACGGGGGACACTGAAGCTTTCTTT	CSASHTGDTEAFF
TRBJ1-2	few	TRBV20-1	.	TGCAGTGCTTTCGCTACAGGGATCTATGGCTACACCTTC	CSAFATGIYGYTF
TRBJ2-1	medium-sized	TRBV25-1	.	TGTGCCAGCAGGGTAATTGACGAGCAGTTCTTC	CASRVIDEQFF
TRBJ2-3	few	TRBV19	.	TGTGCCAGTACGGACTTAGAAACCCATACGCAGTATTTT	CASTDLETHTQYF
TRBJ2-1	medium-sized	TRBV6-2/TRBV6-3	TRBD2	TGTGCCAGCTCCATAGCGGGGGGCCAAGATGAGCAGTTCTTC	CASSIAGGQDEQFF
TRBJ2-5	medium-sized	TRBV4-1	TRBD2	TGCGCCAGCAGCCAAGGACTAGCGGGACCCCAAGAGACCCAGTACTTC	CASSQGLAGPQETQYF
TRBJ2-2	medium-sized	TRBV19	.	TGTGCCGCCGGACAGACCGGCTTGGGGGGGGAGCTGTTTTTT	CAAGQTGLGGELFF
TRBJ2-7	medium-sized	TRBV27	TRBD2	TGTGCCAGCAGTTACGGACTAGCGGGAGCCCAAGAGCAGTACTTC	CASSYGLAGAQEQYF
TRBJ1-1	medium-sized	TRBV7-9	TRBD1	TGTGCCAGCTTCCCGAGGGACAGGGGGCTGAGGACTGAAGCTTTCTTT	CASFPRDRGLRTEAFF
TRBJ2-5	medium-sized	TRBV29-1	TRBD1	TGCAGCGTTGATTGGGGACAGGGTATTAAGACCCAGTACTTC	CSVDWGQGIKTQYF
TRBJ1-5	.	TRBV5-6	.	TGTGCCAGCAGCTTGGCCAATCAGCCCCAGCATTTT	CASSLANQPQHF
TRBJ2-2	large	TRBV28	.	TGTGCCAGCAGTATCACAGCCACCGGGGAGCTGTTTTTT	CASSITATGELFF
TRBJ2-5	medium-sized	TRBV4-1	.	TGCGCCAGCAGCCTCCTTTTAGTGGAGACCCAGTACTTC	CASSLLLVETQYF
TRBJ1-2	large	TRBV6-2/TRBV6-3	.	TGTGCCAGCAGTTACTCGATGGGGGACGGCTACACCTTC	CASSYSMGDGYTF
TRBJ2-1	medium-sized	TRBV20-1	.	TGCAGTGCTAGAGCATGGGACAATGAGCAGTTCTTC	CSARAWDNEQFF
TRBJ2-1	medium-sized	TRBV19	.	TGTGCCAGTAGTCCCGTGGACAGCTACAATGAGCAGTTCTTC	CASSPVDSYNEQFF
TRBJ2-7	few	TRBV27	.	TGTGCCAGCAGTTTATCGGACGGAAGCTCCTACGAGCAGTACTTC	CASSLSDGSSYEQYF
TRBJ2-3	medium-sized	TRBV24-1	TRBD2	TGTGCCACCACTGAAGGGACTAGCGACAGCACAGATACGCAGTATTTT	CATTEGTSDSTDTQYF
TRBJ1-5	medium-sized	TRBV24-1	.	TGTGCCACCAGTGTAGGGACGGATCAGCCCCAGCATTTT	CATSVGTDQPQHF
TRBJ2-2	medium-sized	TRBV11-2	TRBD2	TGTGCCAGCAGCCCTCGGACTAGCGGGAGGATTTTATGGGCCGGGGAGCTGTTTTTT	CASSPRTSGRILWAGELFF
TRBJ2-7	.	TRBV28	.	TGTGCCAGCAGTCTTTTCCCCACAGTTCGAGGGTACGAGCAGTACTTC	CASSLFPTVRGYEQYF
TRBJ2-1	.	TRBV14	.	TGTGCCAGCAGCCACATCTCGGAGCGGGTCTCCTACGATGAGCGGTTCTTC	CASSHISERVSYDERFF
TRBJ2-3	medium-sized	TRBV9	.	TGTGCCAGCAGCGTAGGCGGTAACCCAGATACGCAGTATTTT	CASSVGGNPDTQYF
TRBJ2-7	medium-sized	TRBV28	TRBD2	TGTGCCAGCAGTTTAAGACTAGCGGGAAGCTACGAGCAGTACTTC	CASSLRLAGSYEQYF
TRBJ2-7	medium-sized	TRBV20-1	.	TGCAGTGCTAGGCACCTCCAGGACACGTACTTC	CSARHLQDTYF
TRBJ1-1	medium-sized	TRBV19	TRBD1	TGTGCCAGTAGTACCAAGTCGGGACAGGGGCCCACTGAAGCTTTCTTT	CASSTKSGQGPTEAFF
TRBJ2-6	medium-sized	TRBV24-1	.	TGTGCCACCAGCGGGGCCACGGACTCTGGGGCCAACGTCCTGACTTTC	CATSGATDSGANVLTF
TRBJ2-1	large	TRBV6-2/TRBV6-3	.	TGTGCCAGCACCTTGGACACTTACAATGAGCAGTTCTTC	CASTLDTYNEQFF